Sequencing of this T cell receptor beta chain was carried out in a study of shared clonotypes between healthy human individuals (dated by TCRdb to between 2020 and 2021). For context, the study as a whole: A few men and two women, aged 18 to 49 years, made up the cohort. For each donor, three plates each were used for CD4 naive and CD4 memory, two plates were used for CD8 naive, and one plate was used for CD8 memory. Per donor, leukapheresis produced somewhere between about 0.94 and 9.5 billion PBMCs. The study deeply sequenced blood TCR repertoires of 5 or 6 healthy adults to estimate repertoire size and the extent of clonotype sharing between individuals. To increase sequencing depth and limit assay-specific biases, different laboratories used diverse techniques to prepare libraries and sequence TCR repertoires.

TCR CDR3 regions were amplified from genomic DNA by multiplex PCR using the deep immunoSEQ assay. Extracted genomic DNA from each cell subset was spread evenly across all wells of several immunoSEQ 96-well plates, with each plate serving as a replicate. For sorted subsets, roughly 200 ng of genomic DNA, equivalent to some 33,000 T cell genomes, went into each replicate PCR. Purified libraries were measured with a Qubit 3.0 fluorometer, size-checked on a Bioanalyzer 2100, and measured again with the KAPA Library Quantification kit. Every immunoSEQ 96-well plate was sequenced on a dedicated single-read 150-cycle Illumina NextSeq 550 flow cell. In the source study's methods: The immunoSEQ output contained only junctional sequences without quality scores, so filtering could not match that applied to full-length reads. Sequences were annotated with PyIR, a Python wrapper for IgBLAST v1.9, and V/J genes and CDR3 were assigned using IMGT germline references. Reads with weak V/J assignments (E-value above 1e-6), missing CDR3, stop codons, out-of-frame junctions, or ambiguous translated residues were removed. V3J clonotypes were defined as sequences sharing an identical inferred V gene, J gene, and CDR3 amino acid sequence. To compute the percentage overlap between repertoires, the number of shared unique clonotypes was divided by the size of the smaller repertoire. Three approaches were used to assess repertoire richness: RTK rarefaction, the Chao1 estimator, and Recon v2.1 estimates of unobserved clonotypes. Generation probabilities were computed with OLGA for all TCRbeta clonotypes obtained by the gDNA method from several donors. Drawn from immuneACCESS, this table holds only the in-frame rearrangements with V and J called that TCRdb kept. Clones are partly lost; checked studies trace under half to an unresolved V gene and leave the rest unexplained. V and J calls and clone size follow that table, whereas D and trimming were derived from the DNA. The sample table shows 1.6 million or so clones, and 98% are seen once. Together, the top ten hold approximately 0.38% of the sample.

Measured from the cysteine to the phenylalanine, the CDR3 is 15 residues long. Only CDR3 DNA remains: 45 bases, in frame from the first base. Between the V and J ends, shortened by 1 base and 4 bases respectively, the junction contains 13 bases. In the germline V gene, CDR1 corresponds to KGHSH and CDR2 to LQKENI. Details on this clone: The antigen it binds to is not known. No much larger clone is present one base from it, and per-base qualities are unavailable.

General study outcomes and caveats: Incomplete sequencing was indicated by rarefaction of sorted-subset datasets, despite the large sequencing depth. Pairwise subsampling indicated that sequencing depth was expected to affect the degree of clonotype sharing among donors. Compared with non-shared clonotypes, clonotypes shared by all four sorted-subset donors had higher generation probabilities. Sampling was limited to blood, and TCR repertoires in tissue likely differ from TCR repertoires in blood. Larger estimated clonotype richness was generally found for naive subsets than for memory subsets. Across four donors, around 5.4% of naive CD4, roughly 3.5% of naive CD8, 2.3% of memory CD4, and under 0.45% of memory CD8 clonotypes were shared. Because the study included a small number of donors, the genetic and exposure-history diversity represented was limited.

Donors were healthy HIV-negative adults with no recently reported acute infections or vaccinations. All donors were Caucasian adults living in Nashville, Tennessee, USA. CD4+ T cells were enriched by magnetic negative selection, after which naive cells were positively selected on CD45RA and the negative fraction was taken as the memory subset. Blood was collected by leukapheresis, and PBMCs were isolated by Ficoll-Histopaque density gradient centrifugation and then cryopreserved in liquid nitrogen vapor phase. Purity and quantity of every magnetically sorted T cell population were checked by analytical flow cytometry. From each sorted fraction, genomic DNA was isolated and quantified by UV absorbance on a Nanodrop 2000c.

The receptor's source is a young man in good health. The sequencing input was naive CD4+ T cells sorted from blood. The cell subset or site label corresponds to: CD45RA+ positively selected. In this chain, TRBV18 is recombined with TRBJ2-5; TRBD2 might be the D gene, on 5 matching bases. The CDR3 reads CASSPLRGLVETQYF. The DNA reads TGTGCCAGCTCACCACTTCGAGGGCTTGTAGAGACCCAGTACTTC.